The next 21 T cell receptor beta chains were all read from a single sample in a study of early T cells in non-severe SARS-CoV-2 infection. TCRdb re-called the 5' RACE reads with MiXCR, one entry per CDR3 protein. Seen here are about 70,000 distinct CDR3 sequences, about 14% observed once, and the top ten hold approximately 3.8%. Material: whole blood, obtained at baseline. The source of these receptors is an adult who was a healthcare worker with PCR-confirmed SARS-CoV-2 infection or an uninfected control (not recorded which).

The rearrangement joins TRBV29-1 to TRBJ1-1, with D unclear. CDR1 and CDR2 from the germline V gene are SQVTM and ANQGSEA. Trimming removed 0 bases at V and 5 bases at J, with 7 bases between. The length of the CDR3 is 12 residues. CDR3: CSVEDRDTEAFF. As DNA, the CDR3 is TGCAGCGTTGAAGATCGAGATACTGAAGCTTTCTTT.

This clonotype was seen a handful of times. The chain has TRBV12-3 or TRBV12-4 and TRBJ2-1, with D perhaps matching TRBD1 or TRBD2 (6 bases each). CDR3 length: 14 residues. V was cut by 5 bases and J by 13 bases, with 21 bases left in between. Here the CDR3 DNA reads TGTGCCAGCAGTCCCCCCCGAGACTGGGGGGCACAGTTCTTC. Amino acid sequence: CASSPPRDWGAQFF.

This clonotype was observed a few times. The CDR3 here is CASSRSEGETQYF. As DNA, the CDR3 is TGTGCCAGCAGCCGATCGGAGGGGGAGACCCAGTACTTC. The rearrangement uses TRBV7-9 and TRBJ2-5; tentative D call: TRBD2 (6 bases). This CDR3 is 13 amino acids long. The V end lost 5 bases, the J end lost 5 bases, and 12 bases lay between the germline ends. Germline CDR1 and CDR2: SEHNR and FQNEAQ (reference sequence).

This clonotype was observed many times. The rearrangement uses TRBV7-6 and TRBJ2-5; D gene uncertain. Germline CDR1 and CDR2: SGHVS and FNYEAQ. The germline V and J ends were trimmed by 0 bases and 5 bases, with 4 bases remaining between them. The CDR3 totals 12 residues. In nucleotides, the CDR3 is TGTGCCAGCAGCTTAGCGCAGGAGACCCAGTACTTC. Its translation is CASSLAQETQYF.

There are many counts of this clonotype. The chain has TRBV19 and TRBJ1-4; D ambiguous. The germline CDR1 and CDR2 sequences are LNHDA and SQIVND (reference sequence). CDR3 size: 14 residues. V was trimmed by 3 bases and J by 5 bases, leaving 10 bases between them. The CDR3, as DNA: TGTGCCAGTAGTATGCGGATCATAAATGAAAAACTGTTTTTT. The encoded protein is CASSMRIINEKLFF.

This clonotype has ten or more counts. This chain joins TRBV5-6 and TRBJ2-7, with no clear D. The CDR3 loop spans 14 amino acids. Trimming took 0 bases from V and 0 from J, leaving 7 bases between them. The germline V gene has CDR1 SGHDT and CDR2 YYEEEE. The CDR3 region has the DNA TGTGCCAGCAGCTTGGACGGCAACTCCTACGAGCAGTACTTC. Translating it yields CASSLDGNSYEQYF. Complete variable domain (other parts from reference TRBV5-6 and TRBJ2-7): DAGVTQSPTHLIKTRGQQVTLRCSPKSGHDTVSWYQQALGQGPQFIFQYYEEEERQRGNFPDRFSGHQFPNYSSELNVNALLLGDSALYLCASSLDGNSYEQYFGPGTRLTVT.

This clonotype has a count of ten or more. The J gene is TRBJ2-7, the V gene TRBV7-2; TRBD2 agrees at 9 bases. The length of the CDR3 is 15 residues. V was pared by 3 bases and J by 1 base, with 4 bases of the junction left unmatched. CDR1 is SGHTA, CDR2 FQGNSA, per germline. This CDR3 is CASSFSGSLSYEQYF. For the CDR3, the DNA is TGTGCCAGCAGCTTTAGCGGGAGTCTTTCCTACGAGCAGTACTTC.

This clonotype was detected a few times. The V gene is TRBV12-3 or TRBV12-4, the J gene TRBJ2-1, with 8 bases that match TRBD2. This CDR3 region has 13 residues. The V and J ends lost 7 bases and 7 bases, in that order; junction bases with no gene match: 6. The CDR3 sequence is CASNQAGENEQFF. The CDR3 DNA is TGTGCCAGCAATCAAGCGGGAGAAAATGAGCAGTTCTTC.

This clonotype appeared a few times. The chain is built from TRBV6-1 and TRBJ2-3; a possible D gene is TRBD2 (5 bases). Trimming took 0 bases from V and 3 from J, leaving 10 bases between them. The CDR3 spans 15 residues. Germline CDR1 reads MNHNS; CDR2 reads SASEGT. CDR3 nucleotide sequence: TGTGCCAGCAGTGAAGCGCAGGTAGCGACAGATACGCAGTATTTT. It specifies CASSEAQVATDTQYF.

The V gene is TRBV24-1, the J gene TRBJ2-7, with D possibly TRBD1 on 6 matching bases. V dropped 5 bases and J dropped 5 bases, with 15 bases sitting between them. The CDR3 totals 14 residues. Germline V lookup: CDR1 KGHDR, CDR2 SFDVKD. CDR3 sequence (DNA): TGTGCCACCAGTGTGACAGGCAGCCGGAACGAGCAGTACTTC. Translation: CATSVTGSRNEQYF.

This clonotype was counted many times. This chain connects TRBV9 to TRBJ2-2; tentatively, D is TRBD1 (6 bases). CDR1 SGDLS and CDR2 YYNGEE come from the germline V gene. The V end was cut by 0 bases, the J end by 4 bases, with 10 bases between. The CDR3 extends over 15 amino acids. The CDR3 DNA sequence: TGTGCCAGCAGCGTAGAGGGACAATCCACCGGGGAGCTGTTTTTT. Translating gives CASSVEGQSTGELFF.

The V call is TRBV20-1, the J call TRBJ1-4; the D is unclear. V was shortened by 6 bases and J by 7 bases, with 15 bases between the two germline ends. Germline V gene data show CDR1 as DFQATT and CDR2 as SNEGSKA (reference sequence). CDR3 length equals 13 residues. The CDR3 region has the DNA TGCAGTGCCGTGGGCCAAGGTGGTGAAAAACTGTTTTTT. Translated: CSAVGQGGEKLFF.

Only a few counts were recorded for this clonotype. This rearrangement joins TRBV4-2 to TRBJ2-3, with TRBD2 matching over 7 bases. Germline trimming cut 4 bases from V and 4 bases from J; bases unmatched to any gene: 8. The CDR3 has 15 amino acids. The germline CDR1 and CDR2 sequences are LGHNA and YNFKEQ. CDR3 sequence: CASSLARGESDTQYF. In DNA form, the CDR3 reads TGTGCCAGCAGCCTAGCTCGGGGGGAGTCAGATACGCAGTATTTT.

This clonotype was counted between two and nine times. The V and J genes are TRBV11-2 and TRBJ2-1, with 11 bases fitting TRBD2. This CDR3 is 16 amino acids long. Germline CDR1 SGHAT, CDR2 FQNNGV. V lost 6 bases, J lost 4 bases, and 8 bases stayed unmatched. The DNA for the CDR3 is TGTGCCAGCAGTCCCCGGCCTAGCGGGAGGTACAATGAGCAGTTCTTC. It translates to CASSPRPSGRYNEQFF.

This clonotype was observed a handful of times. The chain links TRBV29-1 to TRBJ2-1; 13 positions agree with TRBD2. The J segment lost 8 bases and the V segment lost 1 base, leaving 8 bases of the junction unmatched. The germline gives CDR1 SQVTM, CDR2 ANQGSEA. CDR3 size: 16 residues. CDR3 DNA: TGCAGCGTTGAAGGAGGACTAGCGGGAGTGGGCGATGAGCAGTTCTTC. Translated, it gives CSVEGGLAGVGDEQFF.

The rearrangement uses TRBV18 and TRBJ1-6; TRBD1 aligns across 7 bases. The V gene's germline CDR1 is KGHSH and CDR2 LQKENI. V dropped 2 bases and J dropped 9; count of bases not matched to a gene: 4. The CDR3 contains 14 residues. The CDR3 here is CASSPDRVVSPLHF. The CDR3 nucleotides read TGTGCCAGCTCACCAGACAGGGTGGTTTCACCCCTCCACTTT.

The V call is TRBV28, the J call TRBJ1-5, with D maybe TRBD1 (5 bases). The CDR3 covers 15 residues. Germline CDR1 MDHEN, CDR2 SYDVKM. The V end was cut by 8 bases, the J end by 9 bases, with 23 bases between. The CDR3 DNA is TGTGCCAGCCCCTATGGGGCCCCTCAGAGGCCGCCCCAGCATTTT. Amino acids: CASPYGAPQRPPQHF.

The chain couples TRBV6-4 to TRBJ2-3; 9 bases align to TRBD2. Germline V gives CDR1 MRHNA, CDR2 SNTAGT. This CDR3 region has 14 residues. The trim removed 4 bases at V and 1 base at J, leaving 0 bases unmatched. CDR3 amino acids: CASSVAGGTDTQYF. The DNA for the CDR3 is TGTGCCAGCAGTGTAGCGGGAGGCACAGATACGCAGTATTTT.

This sequence joins TRBV30 and TRBJ2-2, with a tentative D call TRBD2 (6 bases). This CDR3 is built from 15 residues. The germline gives CDR1 GTSNPN, CDR2 SVGIG (reference sequence). With 2 bases removed from V and 1 base from J, the gap between germline ends came to 11 bases. The CDR3 coding sequence is TGTGCCTGGAGTTGGGTAGCGGTGAACACCGGGGAGCTGTTTTTT. Encoded protein: CAWSWVAVNTGELFF.

V and J are TRBV9 and TRBJ1-1; D is ambiguous. From germline, CDR1 is SGDLS and CDR2 YYNGEE. The CDR3 totals 13 residues. Between the trimmed V and J ends, which lost 0 bases and 0 bases, there was a span of 3 bases. The CDR3 DNA sequence: TGTGCCAGCAGCGTAGCAATGAACACTGAAGCTTTCTTT. Residues: CASSVAMNTEAFF.

This clonotype has only a few counts. The chain joins TRBV12-3 or TRBV12-4 to TRBJ1-5; TRBD1 matches 7 bases. V gave up 6 bases and J gave up 2 bases; unmatched junction bases: 13. This CDR3 has 17 residues. The CDR3 spells CASSPLPGQARNQPQHF. CDR3 nucleotides: TGTGCCAGCAGCCCCTTGCCCGGACAGGCCCGCAATCAGCCCCAGCATTTT.